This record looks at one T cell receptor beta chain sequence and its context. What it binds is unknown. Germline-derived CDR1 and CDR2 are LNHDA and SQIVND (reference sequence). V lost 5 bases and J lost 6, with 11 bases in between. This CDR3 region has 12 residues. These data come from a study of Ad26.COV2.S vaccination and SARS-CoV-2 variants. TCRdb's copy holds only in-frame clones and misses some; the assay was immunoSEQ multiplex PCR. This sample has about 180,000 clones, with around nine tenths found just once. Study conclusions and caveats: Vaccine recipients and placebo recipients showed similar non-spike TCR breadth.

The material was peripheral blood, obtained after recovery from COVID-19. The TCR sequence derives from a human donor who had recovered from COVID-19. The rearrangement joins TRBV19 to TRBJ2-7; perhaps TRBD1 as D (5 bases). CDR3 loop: CASSFVQGEQYF. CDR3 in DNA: TGTGCCAGTAGTTTTGTGCAGGGCGAGCAGTACTTC.